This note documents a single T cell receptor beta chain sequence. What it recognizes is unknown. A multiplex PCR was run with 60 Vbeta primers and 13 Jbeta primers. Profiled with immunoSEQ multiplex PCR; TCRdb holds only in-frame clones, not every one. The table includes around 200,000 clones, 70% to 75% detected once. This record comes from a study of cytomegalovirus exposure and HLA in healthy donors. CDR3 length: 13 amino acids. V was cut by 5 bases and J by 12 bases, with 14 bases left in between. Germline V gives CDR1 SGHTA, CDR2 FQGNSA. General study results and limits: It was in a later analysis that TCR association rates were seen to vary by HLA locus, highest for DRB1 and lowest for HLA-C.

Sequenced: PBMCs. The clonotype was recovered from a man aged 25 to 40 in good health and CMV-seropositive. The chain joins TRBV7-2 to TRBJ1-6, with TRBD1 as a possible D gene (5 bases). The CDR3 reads CASSPSGGIPLHF. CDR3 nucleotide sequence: TGTGCCAGCAGCCCTTCGGGGGGAATACCCCTCCACTTT.